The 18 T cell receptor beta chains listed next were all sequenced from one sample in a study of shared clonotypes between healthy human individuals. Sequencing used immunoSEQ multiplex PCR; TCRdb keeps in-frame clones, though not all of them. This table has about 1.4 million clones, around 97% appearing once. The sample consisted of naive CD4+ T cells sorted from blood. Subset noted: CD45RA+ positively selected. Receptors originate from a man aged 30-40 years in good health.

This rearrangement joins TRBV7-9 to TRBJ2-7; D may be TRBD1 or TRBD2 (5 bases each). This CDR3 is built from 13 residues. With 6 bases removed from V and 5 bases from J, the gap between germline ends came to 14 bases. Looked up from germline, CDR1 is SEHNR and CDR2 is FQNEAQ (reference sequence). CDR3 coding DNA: TGTGCCAGCAGACTCGGGGCCGCGGACGAGCAGTACTTC. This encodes CASRLGAADEQYF.

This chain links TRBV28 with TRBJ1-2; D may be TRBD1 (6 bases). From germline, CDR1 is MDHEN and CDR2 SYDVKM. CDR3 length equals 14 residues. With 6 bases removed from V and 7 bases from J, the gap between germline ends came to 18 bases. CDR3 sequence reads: CASRRGPAFSGYTF. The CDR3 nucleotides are TGTGCCAGCAGGCGGGGGCCAGCCTTCTCTGGCTACACCTTC.

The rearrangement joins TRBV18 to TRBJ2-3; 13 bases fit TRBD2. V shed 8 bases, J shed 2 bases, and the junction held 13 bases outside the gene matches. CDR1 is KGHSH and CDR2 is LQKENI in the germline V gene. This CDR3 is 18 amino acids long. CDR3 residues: CASLPGLAGNAFTDTQYF. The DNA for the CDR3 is TGTGCCAGCCTACCGGGACTAGCGGGAAACGCTTTCACAGATACGCAGTATTTT.

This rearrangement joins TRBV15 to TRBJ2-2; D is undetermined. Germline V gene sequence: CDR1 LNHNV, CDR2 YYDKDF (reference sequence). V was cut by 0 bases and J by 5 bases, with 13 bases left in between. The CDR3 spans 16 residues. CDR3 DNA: TGTGCCACCAGCAGAGATCTCTTAACGGCGACCGGGGAGCTGTTTTTT. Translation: CATSRDLLTATGELFF.

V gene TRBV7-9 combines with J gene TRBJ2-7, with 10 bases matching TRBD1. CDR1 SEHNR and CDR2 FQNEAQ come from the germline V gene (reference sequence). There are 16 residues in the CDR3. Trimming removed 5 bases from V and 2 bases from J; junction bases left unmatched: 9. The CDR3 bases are TGTGCCAGCAGCACCGACAGGGGGCGCACCCCCTACGAGCAGTACTTC. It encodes CASSTDRGRTPYEQYF.

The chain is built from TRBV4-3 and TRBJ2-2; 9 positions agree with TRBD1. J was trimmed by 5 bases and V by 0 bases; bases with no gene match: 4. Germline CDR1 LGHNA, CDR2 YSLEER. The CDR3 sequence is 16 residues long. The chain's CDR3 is CASSQEGGQGTGELFF. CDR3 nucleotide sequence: TGCGCCAGCAGCCAAGAGGGGGGACAGGGAACCGGGGAGCTGTTTTTT.

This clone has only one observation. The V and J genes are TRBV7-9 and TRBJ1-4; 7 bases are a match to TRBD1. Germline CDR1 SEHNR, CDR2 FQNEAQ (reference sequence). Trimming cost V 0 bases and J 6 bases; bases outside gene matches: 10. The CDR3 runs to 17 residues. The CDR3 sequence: CASSLAGAKGADEKLFF. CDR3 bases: TGTGCCAGCAGCTTAGCAGGGGCTAAGGGGGCGGATGAAAAACTGTTTTTT.

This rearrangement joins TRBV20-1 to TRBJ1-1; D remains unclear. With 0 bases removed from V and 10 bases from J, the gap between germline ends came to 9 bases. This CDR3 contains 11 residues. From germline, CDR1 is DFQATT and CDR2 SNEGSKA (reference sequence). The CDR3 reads CSAREHTGAFF. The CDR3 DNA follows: TGCAGTGCTAGAGAACATACGGGAGCTTTCTTT.

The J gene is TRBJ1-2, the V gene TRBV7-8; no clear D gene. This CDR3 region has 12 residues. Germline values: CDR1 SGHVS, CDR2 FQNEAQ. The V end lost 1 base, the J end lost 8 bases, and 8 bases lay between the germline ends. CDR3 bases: TGTGCCAGCAGCTTAGAGGCAGGCGGCTACACCTTC. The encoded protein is CASSLEAGGYTF.

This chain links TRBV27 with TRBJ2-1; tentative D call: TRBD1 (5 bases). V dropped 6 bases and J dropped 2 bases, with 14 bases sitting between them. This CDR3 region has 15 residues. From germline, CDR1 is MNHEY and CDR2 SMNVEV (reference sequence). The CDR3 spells CASSSDSQPYNEQFF. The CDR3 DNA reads TGTGCCAGCAGCTCAGACAGTCAACCCTACAATGAGCAGTTCTTC.

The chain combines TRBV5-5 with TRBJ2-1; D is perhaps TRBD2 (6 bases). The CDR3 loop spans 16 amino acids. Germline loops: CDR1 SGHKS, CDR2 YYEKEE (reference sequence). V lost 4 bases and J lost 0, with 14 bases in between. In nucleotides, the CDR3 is TGTGCCAGCAGCCGCCAGACGGGAGTCTCCTACAATGAGCAGTTCTTC. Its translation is CASSRQTGVSYNEQFF.

The CDR3 DNA follows: TGCGCCAGCAGCCACGTATGGGACAAAAACATTCAGTACTTC. Translation gives CASSHVWDKNIQYF. The chain has TRBV4-3 and TRBJ2-4; D uncertain. The CDR3 runs 14 residues. V dropped 3 bases and J dropped 3 bases, with 9 bases sitting between them. The germline V gene encodes CDR1 LGHNA and CDR2 YSLEER.

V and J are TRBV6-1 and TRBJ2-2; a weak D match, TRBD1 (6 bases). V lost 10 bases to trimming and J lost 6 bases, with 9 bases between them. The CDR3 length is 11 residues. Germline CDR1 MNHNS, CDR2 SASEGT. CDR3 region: CATPGAGELFF. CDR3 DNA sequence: TGTGCCACCCCAGGGGCCGGGGAGCTGTTTTTT.

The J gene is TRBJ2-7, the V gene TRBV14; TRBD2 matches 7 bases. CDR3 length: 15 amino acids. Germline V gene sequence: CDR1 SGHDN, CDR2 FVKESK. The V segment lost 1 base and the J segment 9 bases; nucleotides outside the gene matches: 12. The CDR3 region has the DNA TGTGCCAGCAGCCAAGCGGGCGGGAGCGTCCTCGGGCAGTACTTC. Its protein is CASSQAGGSVLGQYF. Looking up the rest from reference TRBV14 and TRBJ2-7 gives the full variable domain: EAGVTQFPSHSVIEKGQTVTLRCDPISGHDNLYWYRRVMGKEIKFLLHFVKESKQDESGMPNNRFLAERTGGTYSTLKVQPAELEDSGVYFCASSQAGGSVLGQYFGPGTRLTVT.

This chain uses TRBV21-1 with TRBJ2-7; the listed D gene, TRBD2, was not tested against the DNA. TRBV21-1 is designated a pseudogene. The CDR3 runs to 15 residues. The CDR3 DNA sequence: TGTGCCAGCAGCAAAGTTAGAAAGCGGGATTACGAGCAGTACTTC. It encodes CASSKVRKRDYEQYF.

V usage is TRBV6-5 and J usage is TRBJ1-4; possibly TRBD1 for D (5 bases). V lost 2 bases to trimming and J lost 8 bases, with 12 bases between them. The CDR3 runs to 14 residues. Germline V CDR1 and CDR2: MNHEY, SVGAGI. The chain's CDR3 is CASSYGGIKEKLFF. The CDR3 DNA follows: TGTGCCAGCAGTTACGGGGGAATTAAGGAAAAACTGTTTTTT.

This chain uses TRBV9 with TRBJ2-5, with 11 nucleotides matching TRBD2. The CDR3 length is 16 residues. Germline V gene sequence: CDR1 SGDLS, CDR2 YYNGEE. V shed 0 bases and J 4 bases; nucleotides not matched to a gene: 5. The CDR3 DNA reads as TGTGCCAGCAGCGTAGGTATAGCGGGAGGGGGAGAGACCCAGTACTTC. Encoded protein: CASSVGIAGGGETQYF. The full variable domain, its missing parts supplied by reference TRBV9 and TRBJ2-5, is DSGVTQTPKHLITATGQRVTLRCSPRSGDLSVYWYQQSLDQGLQFLIQYYNGEERAKGNILERFSAQQFPDLHSELNLSSLELGDSALYFCASSVGIAGGGETQYFGPGTRLLVL.

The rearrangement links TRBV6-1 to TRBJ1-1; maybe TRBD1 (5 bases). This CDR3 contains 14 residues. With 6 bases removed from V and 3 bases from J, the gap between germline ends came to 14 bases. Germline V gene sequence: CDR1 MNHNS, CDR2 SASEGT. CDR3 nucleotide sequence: TGTGCCAGCAGACTGTATGCCAGGGACACTGAAGCTTTCTTT. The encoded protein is CASRLYARDTEAFF.